This T cell receptor (beta chain) was recovered during a study of PD-L1 blockade in urothelial cancer. This sample's time point: pretreatment peripheral blood. Data came from immunoSEQ multiplex PCR; TCRdb stores just in-frame clones and leaves some out. The top ten hold around 6% of the sample, which has about 63,000 clones, around 81% seen once. The CDR3 contains 16 residues. The V and J ends lost 5 bases and 1 base, in that order; junction bases with no gene match: 3. The germline V gene encodes CDR1 SNHLY and CDR2 FYNNEI. The source was PBMCs, collected around atezolizumab (anti-PD-L1) treatment. V and J are TRBV2 and TRBJ2-2; TRBD2 aligns across 11 bases. This TCR derives from a man aged 70 or older with urothelial cancer. The CDR3 region has the DNA TGTGCCAGCAGTTTAGCGGGGGGGCTGAACACCGGGGAGCTGTTTTTT. Translation: CASSLAGGLNTGELFF.